The present entry profiles one TCR beta chain with its context. What it binds is not known. The authors reverse transcribed roughly 0.5 to 1 ug RNA with random hexamers. Amplification of TCR beta CDR3 across 54 Vbeta and 13 Jbeta was performed with immunoSEQ multiplex PCR. TCRdb reprocessed the immunoSEQ multiplex PCR reads with MiXCR, giving one entry per CDR3 protein. Of approximately 300,000 distinct CDR3 sequences in the sample, 85% are singletons; the top ten hold around 0.2%. Sequencing of TCR beta drew on CD8+ and CD4+ T cells from blood. Multiple sclerosis controls were treatment-naive patients with stable or active relapsing-remitting disease. This entry comes from a study of CD8 T cells in Susac syndrome. Overall study results and limits: The study conceded that its TCR sequencing and HLA analysis involved relatively few individuals.

The germline CDR1 and CDR2 sequences are SGHTA and FQGTGA. The CDR3 contains 13 residues. The V end was cut by 5 bases, the J end by 6 bases, with 14 bases between. Sequences were obtained from CD8+ T cells from PBMCs. This rearrangement joins TRBV7-3 to TRBJ2-7; D gene unclear. The sequence came from a human donor with multiple sclerosis. This chain's CDR3 is CASSATLGSEQYF. The CDR3 DNA reads TGTGCCAGCAGCGCCACCCTGGGGTCCGAGCAGTACTTC.